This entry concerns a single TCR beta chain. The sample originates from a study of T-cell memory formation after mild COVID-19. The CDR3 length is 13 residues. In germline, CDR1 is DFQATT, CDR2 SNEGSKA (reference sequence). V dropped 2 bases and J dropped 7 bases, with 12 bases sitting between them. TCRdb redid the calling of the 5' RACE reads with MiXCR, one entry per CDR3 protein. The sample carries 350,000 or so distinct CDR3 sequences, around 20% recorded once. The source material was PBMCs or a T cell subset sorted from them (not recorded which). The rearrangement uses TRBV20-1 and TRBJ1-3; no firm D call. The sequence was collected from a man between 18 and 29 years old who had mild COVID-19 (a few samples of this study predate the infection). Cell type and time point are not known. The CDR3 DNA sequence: TGCAGTGCTAGAAAGTCAGAGGAGAACACCATATATTTT. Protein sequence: CSARKSEENTIYF.